The present T cell receptor beta chain was sequenced within a study of OX40 agonist ivuxolimab in advanced cancers. Across the whole study: Anti-PD-1, anti-PD-L1 or anti-CTLA-4 therapy given earlier was allowed, and around 40% had some. Study outcomes and limitations: No determination was made of the antigen specificity of the expanded peripheral T cells.

The repertoire was sequenced with immunoSEQ multiplex PCR; TCRdb's copy has only in-frame clones and lacks some. The table has roughly 70,000 clones, 80% to 90% seen once. Trimming took off 4 bases at V and 4 bases at J, with 10 bases between the two ends. Germline V gives CDR1 MNHNS, CDR2 SASEGT. The CDR3 length is 13 residues. Comment on this clone: Its antigen is unknown.

J is TRBJ2-5 and V is TRBV6-1; a possible D gene is TRBD2 (6 bases). The TCR comes from an adult with an advanced solid tumor such as melanoma, head and neck, liver or kidney cancer. The sequences come from CD4+ or CD8+ T cells sorted from blood, collected in a trial of the OX40 agonist ivuxolimab. CDR3: CASSGGTIETQYF. CDR3 bases: TGTGCCAGCAGTGGCGGGACGATAGAGACCCAGTACTTC.